Presented here are 3 T cell receptor beta chains from one specimen sequenced in a study of blood T cells in healthy people across ages. The use of a sample-barcoded 5' primer and a J-beta primer mix characterized a second PCR of roughly 6 to 12 cycles. TCRdb used MiXCR to reprocess the 5' RACE reads, holding one entry per CDR3 protein. Among around 780,000 distinct CDR3 sequences listed, roughly three fifths were seen once. Material for sequencing was blood. The receptors here all came from a man aged 35 to 55 in good health.

This clonotype has just a few counts. The chain uses TRBV20-1 and TRBJ2-1, with 10 bases matching TRBD2. This CDR3 has 16 residues. Germline values: CDR1 DFQATT, CDR2 SNEGSKA (reference sequence). The V and J ends lost 1 base and 5 bases, in that order; junction bases with no gene match: 8. Here the CDR3 reads CSARGVLAGGHNEQFF. The CDR3 DNA reads TGCAGTGCTAGAGGTGTGTTAGCGGGGGGACACAATGAGCAGTTCTTC.

Ten or more counts support this clonotype. The chain employs TRBV6-6 and TRBJ2-5, with 10 bases identical to TRBD2. Germline CDR1 reads MNHNY; CDR2 reads SVGAGI (reference sequence). This CDR3 spans 15 amino acids. V trimming: 1 base; J trimming: 4 bases; junction bases outside the gene matches: 3. CDR3 sequence reads: CASSYLAGGGETQYF. The CDR3 coding sequence is TGTGCCAGCAGTTACTTAGCGGGGGGCGGAGAGACCCAGTACTTC.

The chain links TRBV27 to TRBJ2-2, with 10 bases identical to TRBD2. The junction had 7 bases not matched to a gene; V was cut back by 2 bases and J by 7 bases. The CDR3 extends over 16 amino acids. Germline V CDR1 and CDR2: MNHEY, SMNVEV (reference sequence). CDR3 in amino acids: CASSLRLAGVGGELFF. As DNA, the CDR3 is TGTGCCAGCAGTTTAAGGCTAGCGGGAGTAGGCGGGGAGCTGTTTTTT.